This is a list of T cell receptor beta chains from one sample in a study of cytomegalovirus exposure and HLA in healthy donors. The assay was immunoSEQ multiplex PCR, and TCRdb's table has in-frame clones only and misses some. In the table there are about 130,000 clones, less than 80% of which are singletons. The sample consisted of PBMCs. All receptors come from a man aged 35 to 55 in good health and CMV-seropositive. Both conserved end residues are part of each CDR3. A D gene is named only where the DNA matches it firmly.

>.|TRBV7-2|TRBJ2-3
CASSRAGGTDTQYF
>.|TRBV28|TRBJ1-5
CASNFGGQPQHF
>TRBD1|TRBV7-9|TRBJ1-2
CASSFGTGGDYGYTF
>.|TRBV10-1|TRBJ2-7
CASSDPGGWEQYF
>TRBD2|TRBV7-9|TRBJ2-4
CASSLPGLAVNIQYF
>TRBD1|TRBV7-9|TRBJ2-7
CASSGRSRGLSYEQYF
>TRBD2|TRBV5-6|TRBJ2-1
CASSLLAGGKNEQFF
>.|TRBV5-4|TRBJ2-7
CASSFQGYEQYF
>TRBD1|TRBV7-7|TRBJ2-2
CASSTYPGQDRLNTGELFF
>.|TRBV6-5|TRBJ2-7
CASSLGIPIYEQYF
>.|TRBV30|TRBJ1-2
CAWSRGTGGYTF
>.|TRBV11-2|TRBJ2-3
CASSPGTRTDTQYF
>.|TRBV15|TRBJ2-6
CATSRDFVGGLSGANVLTF
>.|TRBV5-1|TRBJ2-3
CASSLTGLTDTQYF
>.|TRBV5-1|TRBJ2-7
CASSLNSAYEQYF
>TRBD2|TRBV2|TRBJ2-1
CATRNGLAGGEQFF
>TRBD1|TRBV5-1|TRBJ2-2
CASSLEAGTVWNTGELFF
>TRBD1|TRBV2|TRBJ2-7
CASRHRDRGYEQYF
>.|TRBV7-9|TRBJ1-1
CASSLVQGEAFF
>TRBD2|TRBV10-3|TRBJ2-5
CAISEGSGGAREETQYF
>TRBD1|TRBV29-1|TRBJ2-5
CSVEGGKDRAFQETQYF
>TRBD2|TRBV4-1|TRBJ2-7
CASSPLAGGPYEQYF
>.|TRBV5-1|TRBJ2-3
CASSLDGGSTDTQYF
>.|TRBV6-1|TRBJ1-6
CASSEMSVKSPLHF
>.|TRBV2|TRBJ2-7
CASSKWRLTYEQYF
>.|TRBV7-2|TRBJ1-1
CASSLPAGPAGTEAFF
>.|TRBV7-2|TRBJ1-5
CASSPNRDQPQHF
>TRBD1|TRBV7-8|TRBJ1-5
CASSLGTGRGRNQPQHF
>.|TRBV7-6|TRBJ1-4
CASSLTPTNEKLFF
>TRBD1|TRBV30|TRBJ2-7
CAWRTGVSEQYF
>.|TRBV14|TRBJ1-3
CASSQVPRNTIYF
>TRBD1|TRBV28|TRBJ1-2
CASSLGQFNYGYTF
>TRBD2|TRBV7-2|TRBJ2-3
CASSFSGGSTDTQYF
>TRBD1|TRBV11-2|TRBJ2-7
CASSYDRGRYEQYF
>TRBD1|TRBV19|TRBJ1-3
CASDQGDRVNSGNTIYF
>.|TRBV28|TRBJ1-1
CASSFLLAGAEAFF
>.|TRBV27|TRBJ2-7
CASTEYPGQQEQYF
>.|TRBV5-6|TRBJ1-5
CASSLGGRAGHQPQHF
>.|TRBV7-6|TRBJ2-6
CASSHRGAGESSGANVLTF
>.|TRBV7-9|TRBJ1-4
CASSSNRANEKLFF
>TRBD2|TRBV5-1|.
CASSLGEGSGNYEQYF
>.|TRBV18|TRBJ1-5
CASSRDSDSLGQPQHF
>.|TRBV27|TRBJ2-7
CASSWLDEQYF
>TRBD1|TRBV5-6|TRBJ1-4
CASRMTGEDEKLFF
>TRBD2|TRBV9|TRBJ2-7
CASGSGTTDYEQYF
>.|TRBV27|TRBJ2-1
CASSLFGGGTQDEQFF
>.|TRBV5-1|TRBJ2-1
CASSLGVGVTYNEQFF
>TRBD2|TRBV10-1|TRBJ2-3
CASRSGRSTDTQYF
>TRBD1|TRBV7-9|TRBJ2-2
CASSWTGGTGELFF
>TRBD1|TRBV5-1|TRBJ1-6
CASSLAASGGVPLHF
>TRBD1|TRBV11-3|TRBJ2-3
CASSSGTGFTDTQYF
>.|TRBV2|TRBJ1-1
CASSEALGGDEAFF
>.|TRBV7-9|TRBJ1-4
CASSLEGWNEKLFF
>.|TRBV6-1|TRBJ1-1
CASTFWRGLEAFF
>TRBD2|TRBV28|TRBJ2-2
CASSSGGSYTGELFF
>TRBD1|TRBV2|TRBJ1-1
CASSYTRGLGEAFF
>TRBD2|TRBV2|TRBJ2-3
CASSGLAGKDTQYF
>TRBD1|TRBV2|TRBJ2-1
CASSDLRGRGNEQFF
>.|TRBV27|.
CASSFLERGRDEQYF